Listed here are 3 T cell receptor beta chains from one sample, sequenced in a study of low-dose radiotherapy and immunotherapy resistance in tumors. Time point defined: after trial treatment. The treatment was: LDRT plus nivolumab, ipilimumab, low-dose cyclophosphamide and aspirin (RACIN trial). Primers used for first-strand cDNA, a TRAV- and TRBV-specific set, covered both alpha and beta chains. A roughly 20-cycle PCR with a constant-region primer and V-primer adapter amplified TCRs. From the reads, TCRdb called clonotypes with MiXCR, one entry per CDR3 protein. In the table there are 35,000 to 45,000 distinct CDR3 sequences, 25% to 30% of which are singletons. The specimen was PBMCs, collected after low-dose radiotherapy plus immunotherapy. The receptors derive from a male donor with prostate cancer.

This clonotype was seen ten or more times. J is TRBJ2-2 and V is TRBV5-1, with D hard to call. Germline CDR1 is SGHRS and CDR2 is YFSETQ. V was pared by 10 bases and J by 1 base, with 14 bases between. The CDR3 runs to 14 residues. For the CDR3, the DNA is TGCGCCTCCGGGCCTACTGGGAACACCGGGGAGCTGTTTTTT. Its protein is CASGPTGNTGELFF.

Ten or more counts support this clonotype. The chain combines TRBV19 with TRBJ1-2; 8 nucleotides line up with TRBD1. The germline V gene encodes CDR1 LNHDA and CDR2 SQIVND (reference sequence). The V gene end was trimmed by 5 bases and the J gene end by 4 bases; junction bases not matched to a gene: 6. The CDR3 loop spans 14 amino acids. The CDR3 sequence is CASSSQGVTYGYTF. CDR3 nucleotide sequence: TGTGCCAGTAGTTCACAGGGGGTGACCTATGGCTACACCTTC.

This clonotype was seen at least ten times. This sequence joins TRBV19 and TRBJ2-5, with TRBD1 matching over 8 bases. CDR1 LNHDA and CDR2 SQIVND come from the germline V gene (reference sequence). Trimming cost V 0 bases and J 5 bases; bases outside gene matches: 5. CDR3 length: 15 amino acids. The DNA for the CDR3 is TGTGCCAGTAGTATAGACGCAGGGGGCGCGGAGACCCAGTACTTC. Translating gives CASSIDAGGAETQYF.